This entry describes one TCR beta chain. Its antigen is unknown. The table came from immunoSEQ multiplex PCR; TCRdb's copy has only in-frame clones and leaves some out. The profile shows 120,000 or so clones, approximately 90% of them singletons. The data belong to a study of T cell responses to AZD1222 COVID-19 vaccine. Findings and caveats of the study: Females made up more of the donors, who were largely white British, and clonal diversity may have come out too low. Unmutated variant regions are reportedly the target of nearly half of TCRs that are spike-specific. Recipients of two AZD1222 doses showed rising Spike-specific TCR breadth and depth. Baseline serostatus was positive in only a handful of AZD1222 recipients.

Sequencing used peripheral blood, obtained on day 0 of AZD1222 vaccination. The receptor was derived from an adult in good health.

CDR3 in amino acids: CAIRGGTTIYF. Written as DNA, the CDR3 is TGTGCCATCAGGGGGGGGACCACCATATATTTT. V gene TRBV10-3 combines with J gene TRBJ1-3, with D perhaps matching TRBD1 (5 bases). The CDR3 loop spans 11 amino acids. Between the trimmed V and J ends, which lost 6 bases and 9 bases, there was a span of 9 bases. CDR1 ENHRY and CDR2 SYGVKD come from the germline V gene.